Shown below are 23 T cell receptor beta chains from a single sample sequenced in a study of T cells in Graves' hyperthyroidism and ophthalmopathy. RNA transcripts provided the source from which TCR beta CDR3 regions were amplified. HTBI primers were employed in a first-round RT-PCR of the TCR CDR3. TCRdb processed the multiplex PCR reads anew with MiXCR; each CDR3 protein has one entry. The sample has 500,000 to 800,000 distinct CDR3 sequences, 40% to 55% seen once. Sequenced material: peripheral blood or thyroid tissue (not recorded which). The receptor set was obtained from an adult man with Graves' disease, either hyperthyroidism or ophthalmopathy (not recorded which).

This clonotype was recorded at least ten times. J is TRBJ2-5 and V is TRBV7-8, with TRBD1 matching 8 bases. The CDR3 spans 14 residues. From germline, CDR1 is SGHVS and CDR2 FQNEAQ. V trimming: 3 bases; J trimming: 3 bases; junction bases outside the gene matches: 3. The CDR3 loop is CASSFDRGKETQYF. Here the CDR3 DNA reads TGTGCCAGCAGCTTTGACAGGGGAAAAGAGACCCAGTACTTC.

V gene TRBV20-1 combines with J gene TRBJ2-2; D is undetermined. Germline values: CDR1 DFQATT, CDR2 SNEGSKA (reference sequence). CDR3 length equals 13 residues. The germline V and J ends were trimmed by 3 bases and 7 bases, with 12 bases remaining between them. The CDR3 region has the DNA TGCAGTGCTAGCGGTGGGGTGGGCGGGGAGCTGTTTTTT. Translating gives CSASGGVGGELFF.

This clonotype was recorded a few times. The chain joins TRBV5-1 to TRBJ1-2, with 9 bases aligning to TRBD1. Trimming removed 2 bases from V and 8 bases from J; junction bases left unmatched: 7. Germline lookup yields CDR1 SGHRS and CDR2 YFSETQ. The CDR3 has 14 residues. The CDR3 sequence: CASSFRQGVDGYTF. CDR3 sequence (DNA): TGCGCCAGCAGCTTTCGACAGGGGGTAGACGGCTACACCTTC.

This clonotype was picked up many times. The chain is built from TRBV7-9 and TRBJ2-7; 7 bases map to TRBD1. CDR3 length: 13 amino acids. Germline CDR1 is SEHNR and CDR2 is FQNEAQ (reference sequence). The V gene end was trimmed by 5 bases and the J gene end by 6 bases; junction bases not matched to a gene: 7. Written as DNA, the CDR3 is TGTGCCAGCAGCGTCGACAGGGCGCGCGAGCAGTACTTC. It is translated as CASSVDRAREQYF.

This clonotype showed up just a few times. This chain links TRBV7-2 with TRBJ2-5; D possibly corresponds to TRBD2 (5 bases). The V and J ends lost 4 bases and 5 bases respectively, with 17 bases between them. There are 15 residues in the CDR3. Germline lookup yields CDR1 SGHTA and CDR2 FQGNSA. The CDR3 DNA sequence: TGTGCCAGCAGCTGGGCTCAACTAGGCTTTGAGACCCAGTACTTC. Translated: CASSWAQLGFETQYF.

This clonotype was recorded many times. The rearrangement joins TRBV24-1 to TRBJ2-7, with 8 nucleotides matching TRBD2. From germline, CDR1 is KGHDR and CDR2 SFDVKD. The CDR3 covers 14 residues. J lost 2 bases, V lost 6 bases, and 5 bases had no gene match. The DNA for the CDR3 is TGTGCCACCAGTACGGGAGGGAGGACCTACGAGCAGTACTTC. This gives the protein CATSTGGRTYEQYF.

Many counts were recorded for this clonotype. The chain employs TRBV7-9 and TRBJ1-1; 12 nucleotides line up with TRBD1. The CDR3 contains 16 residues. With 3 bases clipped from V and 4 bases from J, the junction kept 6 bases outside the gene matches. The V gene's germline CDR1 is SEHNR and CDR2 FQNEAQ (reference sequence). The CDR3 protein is CASSFAGTGGGTEAFF. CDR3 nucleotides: TGTGCCAGCAGCTTTGCCGGGACAGGGGGCGGCACTGAAGCTTTCTTT.

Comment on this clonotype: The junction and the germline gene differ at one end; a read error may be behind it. The CDR3, as DNA: TGTGCCAACAGCTTGTTGGGACAGACGATTGGAAACACCATATATTTT. Amino acids: CANSLLGQTIGNTIYF. The genes are TRBV5-1 and TRBJ1-3; 7 nucleotides line up with TRBD1. The CDR3 is made up of 16 amino acids. Germline-derived CDR1 and CDR2 are SGHRS and YFSETQ.

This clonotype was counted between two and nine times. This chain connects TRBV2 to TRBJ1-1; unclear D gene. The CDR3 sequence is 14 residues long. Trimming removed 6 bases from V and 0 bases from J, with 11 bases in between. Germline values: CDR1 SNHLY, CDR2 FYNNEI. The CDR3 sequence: CASSASQMNTEAFF. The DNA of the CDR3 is TGTGCCAGCAGCGCGTCACAGATGAACACTGAAGCTTTCTTT. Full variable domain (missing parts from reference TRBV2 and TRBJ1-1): EPEVTQTPSHQVTQMGQEVILRCVPISNHLYFYWYRQILGQKVEFLVSFYNNEISEKSEIFDDQFSVERPDGSNFTLKIRSTKLEDSAMYFCASSASQMNTEAFFGQGTRLTVV.

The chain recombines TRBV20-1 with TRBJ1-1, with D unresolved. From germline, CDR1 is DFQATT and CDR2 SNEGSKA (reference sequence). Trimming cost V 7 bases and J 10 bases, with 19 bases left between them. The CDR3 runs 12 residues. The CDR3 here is CSDSLLGEGAFF. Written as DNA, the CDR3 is TGCAGTGATTCCCTACTTGGCGAAGGAGCTTTCTTT.

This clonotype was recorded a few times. The CDR3 protein is CASRGQGERQPQHF. The CDR3 DNA reads TGTGCCAGCAGGGGACAGGGGGAGCGGCAGCCCCAGCATTTT. The rearrangement links TRBV28 to TRBJ1-5; TRBD1 aligns across 11 bases. The CDR3 spans 14 residues. The trim removed 6 bases at V and 7 bases at J, leaving 5 bases unmatched. From germline, CDR1 is MDHEN and CDR2 SYDVKM. The entire variable domain, with the rest obtained from reference TRBV28 and TRBJ1-5, is as follows: DVKVTQSSRYLVKRTGEKVFLECVQDMDHENMFWYRQDPGLGLRLIYFSYDVKMKEKGDIPEGYSVSREKKERFSLILESASTNQTSMYLCASRGQGERQPQHFGDGTRLSIL.

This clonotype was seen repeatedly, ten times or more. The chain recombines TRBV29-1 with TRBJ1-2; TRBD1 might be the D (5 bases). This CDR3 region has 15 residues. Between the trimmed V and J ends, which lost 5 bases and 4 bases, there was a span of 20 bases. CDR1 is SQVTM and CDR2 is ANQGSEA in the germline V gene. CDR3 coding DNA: TGCAGCGTTACCCCACAGGCGACCATATCCTATGGCTACACCTTC. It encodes CSVTPQATISYGYTF.

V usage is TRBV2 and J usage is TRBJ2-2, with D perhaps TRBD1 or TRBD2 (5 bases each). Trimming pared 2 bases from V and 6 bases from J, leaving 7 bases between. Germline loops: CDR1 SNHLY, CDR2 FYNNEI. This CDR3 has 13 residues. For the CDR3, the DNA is TGTGCCAGCAGTGAAATGGGGGCCGGGGAGCTGTTTTTT. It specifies CASSEMGAGELFF.

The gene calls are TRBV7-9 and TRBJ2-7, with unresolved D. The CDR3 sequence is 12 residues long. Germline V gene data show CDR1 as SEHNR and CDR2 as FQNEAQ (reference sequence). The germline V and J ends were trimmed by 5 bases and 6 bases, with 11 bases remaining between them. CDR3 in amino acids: CASSGSWGEQYF. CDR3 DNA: TGTGCCAGCAGCGGTTCCTGGGGCGAGCAGTACTTC.

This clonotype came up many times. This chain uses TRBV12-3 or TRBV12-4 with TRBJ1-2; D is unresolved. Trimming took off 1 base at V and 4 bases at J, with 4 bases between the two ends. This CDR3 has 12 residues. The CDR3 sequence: CASSLEFYGYTF. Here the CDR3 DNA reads TGTGCCAGCAGTTTAGAATTCTATGGCTACACCTTC.

CDR3: CASSTTTGINTEAFF. Here the CDR3 DNA reads TGTGCCAGCTCAACTACAACAGGGATCAACACTGAAGCTTTCTTT. The chain has TRBV12-3 or TRBV12-4 and TRBJ1-1; D is perhaps TRBD1 (6 bases). Trimming left V 8 bases short and J 2 bases short, with 18 bases between. The CDR3 runs 15 residues.

CDR3 nucleotides: TGTGCCAGCAGTGGAGGGGTCAATCAGCCCCAGCATTTT. As protein: CASSGGVNQPQHF. The chain combines TRBV11-2 with TRBJ1-5, with a weak D call TRBD1 (5 bases). Per the germline V gene, CDR1 is SGHAT and CDR2 is FQNNGV. The CDR3 is made up of 13 amino acids. With 6 bases removed from V and 3 bases from J, the gap between germline ends came to 9 bases.

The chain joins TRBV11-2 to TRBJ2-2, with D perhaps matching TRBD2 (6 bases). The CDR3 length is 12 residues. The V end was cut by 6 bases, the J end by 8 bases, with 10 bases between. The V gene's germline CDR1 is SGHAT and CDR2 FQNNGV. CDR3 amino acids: CASSFGGGELFF. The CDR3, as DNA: TGTGCCAGCAGTTTTGGGGGGGGGGAGCTGTTTTTT.

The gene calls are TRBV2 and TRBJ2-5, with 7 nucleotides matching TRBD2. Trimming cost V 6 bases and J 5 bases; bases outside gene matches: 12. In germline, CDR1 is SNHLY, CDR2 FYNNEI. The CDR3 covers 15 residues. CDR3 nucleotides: TGTGCCAGCAGCCAGGGAGACGGGGGGAGTGAGACCCAGTACTTC. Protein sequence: CASSQGDGGSETQYF.

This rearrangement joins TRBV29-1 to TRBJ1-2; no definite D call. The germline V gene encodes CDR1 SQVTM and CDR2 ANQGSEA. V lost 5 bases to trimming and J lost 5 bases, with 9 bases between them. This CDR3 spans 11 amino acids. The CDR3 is CSVFAAYGYTF. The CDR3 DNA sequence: TGCAGCGTTTTCGCGGCTTATGGCTACACCTTC.

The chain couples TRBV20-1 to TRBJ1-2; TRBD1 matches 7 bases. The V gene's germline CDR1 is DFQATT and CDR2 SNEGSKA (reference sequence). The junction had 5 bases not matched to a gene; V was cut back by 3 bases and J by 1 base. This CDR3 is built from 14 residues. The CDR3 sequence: CSARGQLLNYGYTF. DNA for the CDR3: TGCAGTGCTAGGGGACAGTTACTTAACTATGGCTACACCTTC.

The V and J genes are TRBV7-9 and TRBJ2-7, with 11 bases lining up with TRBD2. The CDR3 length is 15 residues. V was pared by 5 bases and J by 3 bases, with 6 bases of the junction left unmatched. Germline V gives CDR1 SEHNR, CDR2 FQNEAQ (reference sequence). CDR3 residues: CASSVTTSGNYEQYF. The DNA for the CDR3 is TGTGCCAGCAGCGTTACGACTAGCGGGAACTACGAGCAGTACTTC.

In nucleotides, the CDR3 is TGTGCCAGCAGCTTGGAAAGGTTTATGAACACTGAAGCTTTCTTT. It specifies CASSLERFMNTEAFF. This chain links TRBV5-5 with TRBJ1-1, with D unresolved. CDR1 and CDR2 (germline): SGHKS, YYEKEE (reference sequence). The CDR3 sequence is 15 residues long. With 0 bases removed from V and 0 bases from J, the gap between germline ends came to 9 bases.